These T cell receptor beta chains were read from a single sample in a study of early T cells in non-severe SARS-CoV-2 infection. TCRdb passed the 5' RACE reads through MiXCR, listing each CDR3 protein once. The data contain 70,000 to 85,000 distinct CDR3 sequences, about 12% of them singletons. This sample comprised whole blood, obtained at baseline. Receptors were obtained from an adult who was a healthcare worker with PCR-confirmed SARS-CoV-2 infection or an uninfected control (not recorded which). The donor label of this sample is uncertain. Both conserved end residues are part of each CDR3. D genes are given only for firm matches. Expanded clones are given a class, and other clones once, few, many or no size at all.

D,V,J,size,CDR3,DNA
NA,TRBV7-6,TRBJ2-2,NA,CASSAGTSFTGELFF,TGTGCCAGCAGCGCCGGGACTTCCTTTACCGGGGAGCTGTTTTTT
TRBD1,TRBV2,TRBJ1-1,many,CASSLQGENTEAFF,TGTGCCAGCAGTTTACAGGGGGAGAACACTGAAGCTTTCTTT
TRBD1,TRBV18,TRBJ2-4,NA,CASSPTGTGDIQYF,TGTGCCAGCTCACCGACCGGGACAGGTGACATTCAGTACTTC
TRBD2,TRBV5-8,TRBJ2-3,few,CASSWASGGSTDTQYF,TGTGCCAGCAGCTGGGCTAGCGGGGGGAGCACAGATACGCAGTATTTT
NA,TRBV7-2,TRBJ2-7,many,CASSVAGQTYEQYF,TGTGCCAGCAGCGTAGCCGGCCAGACCTACGAGCAGTACTTC
NA,TRBV20-1,TRBJ1-1,NA,CSLREAFF,TGCAGCCTTAGGGAAGCTTTCTTT
NA,TRBV4-2,TRBJ1-6,few,CASSQRQESSYNSPLHF,TGTGCCAGCAGCCAACGACAGGAAAGCTCCTATAATTCACCCCTCCACTTT
NA,TRBV6-2/TRBV6-3,TRBJ1-1,NA,CASSYSTHLHEAFF,TGTGCCAGCAGTTACTCCACACACCTTCATGAAGCTTTCTTT
TRBD2,TRBV20-1,TRBJ2-3,NA,CSAFLGTSGSITDTQYF,TGCAGTGCTTTCCTTGGGACTAGCGGGAGTATTACAGATACGCAGTATTTT
NA,TRBV29-1,TRBJ2-1,NA,CSVEDRLAFDEQFF,TGCAGCGTTGAAGATAGGCTAGCGTTTGATGAGCAGTTCTTC
NA,TRBV29-1,TRBJ2-3,once,CSVEETRDTQYF,TGCAGCGTTGAAGAGACAAGGGATACGCAGTATTTT
TRBD2,TRBV3-1,TRBJ2-7,NA,CASSQAGGGAYEQYF,TGTGCCAGCAGCCAAGCGGGCGGGGGGGCCTACGAGCAGTACTTC
TRBD1,TRBV20-1,TRBJ1-4,NA,CSAGQTGIYEKLFF,TGCAGTGCTGGACAGACAGGGATTTATGAAAAACTGTTTTTT
NA,TRBV12-3/TRBV12-4,TRBJ1-1,few,CASSLAGGGRTEAFF,TGTGCCAGCAGTTTGGCCGGCGGAGGTCGCACTGAAGCTTTCTTT
TRBD2,TRBV27,TRBJ2-7,NA,CASRYGTSGSYEQYF,TGTGCCAGCAGATACGGGACTAGCGGTTCCTACGAGCAGTACTTC
TRBD2,TRBV4-1,TRBJ2-1,medium-sized,CASSSQRGGIYNEQFF,TGCGCCAGCAGCTCACAGCGGGGGGGTATCTACAATGAGCAGTTCTTC
NA,TRBV18,TRBJ1-2,few,CASSPSGDDYTF,TGTGCCAGCTCACCTTCCGGGGACGACTACACCTTC
NA,TRBV30,TRBJ2-3,few,CAWDGGSDTQYF,TGTGCCTGGGACGGGGGTTCAGATACGCAGTATTTT
NA,TRBV4-1,TRBJ1-2,NA,CASSQGQHGYTF,TGCGCCAGCAGCCAAGGACAGCATGGCTACACCTTC
NA,TRBV7-9,TRBJ1-2,NA,CASSLTDTNYGYTF,TGTGCCAGCAGCCTAACGGACACCAACTATGGCTACACCTTC
NA,TRBV5-1,TRBJ2-3,NA,CASSMGLADTQYF,TGCGCCAGCAGCATGGGGCTAGCAGATACGCAGTATTTT
NA,TRBV19,TRBJ2-7,few,CASSIGPNYEQYF,TGTGCCAGTAGTATAGGGCCTAACTACGAGCAGTACTTC
NA,TRBV30,TRBJ1-2,few,CAWSLLQGLSGYTF,TGTGCCTGGAGTCTATTACAGGGACTCTCTGGCTACACCTTC
NA,TRBV28,TRBJ1-1,NA,CASINKMGGNTEAFF,TGTGCCAGCATCAATAAGATGGGGGGGAACACTGAAGCTTTCTTT
NA,TRBV9,TRBJ2-2,NA,CASSVDPQRRTGELFF,TGTGCCAGCAGCGTAGATCCACAAAGGAGGACCGGGGAGCTGTTTTTT
NA,TRBV7-9,TRBJ1-2,many,CASSLANTPGGYTF,TGTGCCAGCAGCTTAGCCAATACACCGGGGGGCTACACCTTC
NA,TRBV7-9,TRBJ1-6,few,CASSFGQAYNSPLHF,TGTGCCAGCAGCTTTGGGCAGGCTTATAATTCACCCCTCCACTTT
NA,TRBV10-3,TRBJ1-2,NA,CATAPGPNYGYTF,TGTGCCACCGCACCGGGACCTAACTATGGCTACACCTTC
NA,TRBV9,TRBJ2-3,NA,CASSEFGDTQYF,TGTGCCAGCAGCGAGTTTGGAGATACGCAGTATTTT
NA,TRBV20-1,TRBJ2-7,many,CSVRPRRRSITYEQYF,TGCAGTGTTAGGCCCAGGCGAAGGTCAATCACCTACGAGCAGTACTTC
NA,TRBV6-5,TRBJ1-2,NA,CASNVGGLNYGYTF,TGTGCCAGCAACGTTGGGGGATTGAACTATGGCTACACCTTC
NA,TRBV25-1,TRBJ1-2,few,CASSDSLSAVNYGYTF,TGTGCCAGCAGTGATTCGCTATCGGCGGTTAACTATGGCTACACCTTC
NA,TRBV11-2,TRBJ2-7,NA,CASSLALYPYEQYF,TGTGCCAGCAGCTTAGCACTTTACCCCTACGAGCAGTACTTC